The following is a TCR beta chain sequence with its context. This entry comes from a study of T-cell reconstitution after alpha-beta-depleted transplantation in children. Looked up from germline, CDR1 is MNHEY and CDR2 is SVGAGI. V was pared by 5 bases and J by 5 bases, with 13 bases between. The CDR3 is 14 residues long. Unique molecular identifiers were incorporated into the prepared TCRbeta library. TCRdb recomputed calls from the PCR reads with MiXCR, one row per CDR3 protein. This sample carries 350,000 to 450,000 distinct CDR3 sequences, more than 10% of them seen once, and the ten largest clones take approximately 4.3%.

The chain couples TRBV6-5 to TRBJ1-5; D remains unclear. The material sequenced was PBMCs, taken from the stem cell graft. The receptor was derived from a human donor who donated a stem cell graft to a child with Fanconi anemia. The CDR3 protein is CASSHLGRDQPQHF. The CDR3 DNA reads as TGTGCCAGCAGTCACCTGGGAAGGGATCAGCCCCAGCATTTT.